This T cell receptor (beta chain) comes out of a study of T-cell reconstitution after alpha-beta-depleted transplantation in children. Study-wide results and limits: About two months after transplant, alpha-beta T cells reportedly came from several hundred expanded graft clones.

This clonotype was detected a few times. Its antigen is as yet unknown. The TCRbeta library was prepared with unique molecular identifiers. TCRdb reanalysed the PCR reads using MiXCR and keeps one entry per CDR3 protein. The data contain about 420,000 distinct CDR3 sequences, about 17% of them singletons. Trimming stripped 1 base from V and 6 bases from J, with 17 bases between. The CDR3 covers 16 residues. CDR1 is SGHRS and CDR2 is YFSETQ in the germline V gene. The chain combines TRBV5-1 with TRBJ2-1; possibly TRBD1 for D (5 bases). Material: PBMCs, mostly from graft donor cells, obtained 360 days after TCRalphabeta/CD19-depleted stem cell transplant. The origin of this receptor is a boy under two years old who had a stem cell transplant for Wiskott-Aldrich syndrome, so the T cells may come from the graft donor. The CDR3 bases are TGCGCCAGCAGCTTGCTAACAGGATCTCACGGCAATGAGCAGTTCTTC. This translates into CASSLLTGSHGNEQFF.